A selection of T cell receptor beta chains follows, all from one sample in a study of blood T cell repertoires in COVID-19. Profiling relied on immunoSEQ multiplex PCR, and the TCRdb table lists in-frame clones only, not all of them. The profile shows more than 140,000 clones, around 83% of them singletons. The source material was peripheral blood. These receptors were collected from a human donor in a cohort sampled during active COVID-19. Both conserved end residues are part of each CDR3. The D gene is left open where the match is weak. Part of the rows lack a size; the others show once, few, many or a class for expanded clones.

TRBV7-2	.	.	TRBJ2-2	CASSLDSRNTGELFF	TGTGCCAGCAGCTTAGACTCTCGAAACACCGGGGAGCTGTTTTTT
TRBV24-1	once	.	TRBJ2-7	CATSDSGRARTYEQYF	TGTGCCACCAGTGATTCCGGGCGGGCGCGAACCTACGAGCAGTACTTC
TRBV30	.	.	TRBJ2-7	CAWSPTTGTSYEQYF	TGTGCCTGGAGTCCGACGACAGGGACTTCCTACGAGCAGTACTTC
TRBV29-1	.	TRBD2	TRBJ2-5	CSVSGGPQTQYF	TGCAGCGTGTCGGGGGGTCCGCAGACCCAGTACTTC
TRBV6-6	.	.	TRBJ1-6	CASSTRGINSPLHF	TGTGCCAGCAGTACAAGGGGGATCAATTCACCCCTCCACTTT
TRBV2	once	TRBD2	TRBJ2-5	CASRAASGSGETQYF	TGTGCCAGCAGAGCGGCTAGCGGGAGTGGGGAGACCCAGTACTTC
TRBV5-1	.	.	TRBJ1-4	CASSRSGLTNEKLFF	TGCGCCAGCAGCCGGTCAGGCCTAACTAATGAAAAACTGTTTTTT
TRBV21-1	.	.	TRBJ2-7	CASTKGGASGFHYEQYF	TGTGCCAGCACCAAGGGAGGGGCTAGCGGGTTTCACTACGAGCAGTACTTC
TRBV15	.	.	TRBJ1-1	CATSPTGALFITEAFF	TGTGCCACCAGCCCTACAGGCGCCCTTTTTATAACTGAAGCTTTCTTT
TRBV4-2	once	.	TRBJ1-4	CASSQVMAGTNEKLFF	TGTGCCAGCAGCCAAGTTATGGCAGGAACTAATGAAAAACTGTTTTTT
TRBV7-8	.	TRBD2	TRBJ2-1	CASSLYGTSFNEQFF	TGTGCCAGCAGCTTGTACGGGACTAGCTTCAATGAGCAGTTCTTC
TRBV5-1	.	TRBD1	TRBJ2-3	CASSLTGQGADTQYF	TGCGCCAGCAGCTTAACCGGACAGGGGGCGGATACGCAGTATTTT
TRBV11-2	.	.	TRBJ2-3	CASSLSLSASGTDTQYF	TGTGCCAGCAGCTTATCGCTTAGTGCGTCGGGTACAGATACGCAGTATTTT
TRBV19	.	TRBD2	TRBJ2-4	CASSPRRSGRAVNIQYF	TGTGCCAGTAGTCCACGCCGGAGCGGGAGGGCGGTAAACATTCAGTACTTC
TRBV6-2/TRBV6-3	.	TRBD1	TRBJ1-6	CASSYGTGASASLHF	TGTGCCAGCAGTTACGGGACAGGGGCCTCAGCGTCCCTCCACTTT
TRBV7-3	.	TRBD2	TRBJ2-2	CASSLIGLAGASNTGELFF	TGTGCCAGCAGCTTAATCGGACTAGCGGGAGCTTCGAACACCGGGGAGCTGTTTTTT
TRBV6-5	.	TRBD1	TRBJ1-2	CASSPWEGAGGGYTF	TGTGCCAGCAGCCCATGGGAGGGGGCGGGAGGCGGCTACACCTTC
TRBV7-9	.	TRBD2	TRBJ2-3	CASSLASGSIDTQYF	TGTGCCAGCAGCTTAGCTAGCGGGAGTATAGATACGCAGTATTTT
TRBV4-2	.	TRBD2	TRBJ2-7	CASSQEGIAGGEQYF	TGTGCCAGCAGCCAAGAGGGGATAGCGGGAGGCGAGCAGTACTTC
TRBV6-5	.	TRBD1	TRBJ1-2	CASNLDRAGYGYTF	TGTGCCAGCAATCTGGACAGGGCAGGCTATGGCTACACCTTC
TRBV5-1	.	TRBD1	TRBJ1-2	CASSLGQGSGYTF	TGCGCCAGCAGCCTAGGACAGGGGAGTGGCTACACCTTC
TRBV19	.	.	TRBJ2-1	CASSIGPGSTPNNEQFF	TGTGCCAGTAGTATAGGGCCGGGTTCGACCCCAAACAATGAGCAGTTCTTC
TRBV5-4	.	.	TRBJ2-7	CASSQGRRGEQYF	TGTGCCAGCAGCCAGGGACGGCGGGGCGAGCAGTACTTC
TRBV27	.	TRBD1	TRBJ1-1	CASSRDRNTEAFF	TGTGCCAGCAGTAGGGACAGGAACACTGAAGCTTTCTTT
TRBV5-1	.	TRBD2	TRBJ2-3	CASSLGRTSGSVGTDTQYF	TGCGCCAGCAGCTTGGGACGGACTAGCGGGAGCGTGGGTACAGATACGCAGTATTTT
TRBV25-1	.	.	TRBJ2-4	CASSEYLDTKNIQYF	TGTGCCAGCAGTGAATATCTGGACACCAAAAACATTCAGTACTTC
TRBV21-1	.	.	TRBJ2-1	CASSPRQTSGIEQFF	TGTGCCAGCAGCCCCCGCCAGACTAGCGGTATTGAGCAGTTCTTC
TRBV28	.	.	TRBJ2-5	CASSDHGVAWTQYF	TGTGCCAGCAGCGACCATGGCGTAGCATGGACCCAGTACTTC
TRBV7-3	.	TRBD1	TRBJ2-2	CASSLNRLPGQGLNTGELFF	TGTGCCAGCAGCTTAAATCGATTACCGGGACAGGGTTTGAACACCGGGGAGCTGTTTTTT
TRBV5-1	.	.	TRBJ2-3	CASSLERTYRTDTQYF	TGCGCCAGCAGCTTGGAAAGGACATACCGCACAGATACGCAGTATTTT
TRBV6-6	.	TRBD1	TRBJ2-7	CASSPTLGTESYEQYF	TGTGCCAGCAGTCCGACTCTCGGGACAGAATCCTACGAGCAGTACTTC
TRBV2	.	.	TRBJ1-2	CASRFAQGSSYGYTF	TGTGCCAGCAGATTCGCCCAGGGGAGTAGCTATGGCTACACCTTC
TRBV19	once	TRBD1	TRBJ1-5	CASKPIDQGDNQPQHF	TGTGCCAGTAAGCCCATCGACCAGGGGGACAATCAGCCCCAGCATTTT
TRBV24-1	once	.	TRBJ2-3	CATSGPEERTDTQYF	TGTGCCACCAGTGGGCCGGAGGAACGCACAGATACGCAGTATTTT
TRBV11-2	.	.	TRBJ1-6	CASSPRTPPRPLHF	TGTGCCAGCAGCCCGAGGACTCCCCCGAGGCCCCTCCACTTT
TRBV2	.	.	TRBJ1-2	CASSELSLEGYTF	TGTGCCAGCAGTGAATTGTCGTTGGAGGGCTACACCTTC
TRBV7-9	.	TRBD1	TRBJ2-1	CASIPGTGNNEQFF	TGTGCCAGCATACCCGGGACAGGGAACAATGAGCAGTTCTTC
TRBV4-1	.	TRBD2	TRBJ2-1	CASSREREGRHNEQFF	TGCGCCAGCAGCCGGGAGCGGGAGGGCCGGCACAATGAGCAGTTCTTC
TRBV28	.	TRBD2	TRBJ2-7	CASSLNTFTGRGDEQYF	TGTGCCAGCAGTTTGAACACCTTTACGGGCCGGGGGGACGAGCAGTACTTC
TRBV28	.	TRBD1	TRBJ2-7	CASTVDRAYEQYF	TGTGCCAGCACCGTGGACAGGGCATACGAGCAGTACTTC
TRBV5-1	.	.	TRBJ1-1	CASAPQGARGFMNTEAFF	TGCGCCAGCGCTCCCCAGGGCGCAAGAGGATTCATGAACACTGAAGCTTTCTTT
TRBV19	once	TRBD1	TRBJ2-7	CASSTRDRGRFEQYF	TGTGCCAGTAGCACTCGGGACAGGGGGCGCTTCGAGCAGTACTTC
TRBV7-9	medium-sized	.	TRBJ1-4	CASTEITYATNEKLFF	TGTGCCAGCACGGAAATTACTTACGCAACTAATGAAAAACTGTTTTTT
TRBV7-6	.	TRBD1	TRBJ1-2	CASSRQQGNYGYTF	TGTGCCAGCAGCCGCCAACAGGGGAACTATGGCTACACCTTC